Each of the 11 T cell receptor beta chains below was sequenced from the same sample in a study of CD8+ T cells in alopecia areata. Once RNA had been extracted, it was reverse transcribed into cDNA to act as the sequencing template. TCRdb keeps only in-frame clones here, not all; method: immunoSEQ multiplex PCR. This table has some 200,000 clones, roughly three fifths appearing once. Treatment here: oral pan-JAK inhibitor, 5-10 mg twice daily. The sample was CD4+ T cells sorted from blood, taken at week 4, from a patient treated with tofacitinib. The receptors shown here come from a human donor with alopecia areata.

The V and J genes are TRBV5-1 and TRBJ1-5; D unresolved. The germline V gene has CDR1 SGHRS and CDR2 YFSETQ. The CDR3 extends over 14 amino acids. The germline V and J ends were trimmed by 6 bases and 0 bases, with 10 bases remaining between them. In DNA, the CDR3 is TGCGCCAGCACGGACGGGATTAGCAATCAGCCCCAGCATTTT. Encoded protein: CASTDGISNQPQHF.

This chain links TRBV5-1 with TRBJ2-5; TRBD2 matches at 7 bases. The germline CDR1 and CDR2 sequences are SGHRS and YFSETQ. Trimming at V came to 3 bases and at J to 2 bases, leaving 7 bases not matched to a gene. CDR3 length equals 15 residues. The CDR3 coding sequence is TGCGCCAGCAGCTCTACGGGGGGTTGGCAAGAGACCCAGTACTTC. Translating it yields CASSSTGGWQETQYF.

The V gene is TRBV29-1, the J gene TRBJ1-2, with D tentatively TRBD1 (5 bases). CDR1 is SQVTM and CDR2 is ANQGSEA in the germline V gene. This CDR3 is 12 amino acids long. V was trimmed by 7 bases and J by 4 bases, leaving 13 bases between them. CDR3: CSAGRSTYGYTF. Here the CDR3 DNA reads TGCAGCGCGGGACGGTCTACCTATGGCTACACCTTC.

The gene calls are TRBV27 and TRBJ2-6; D is perhaps TRBD1 (6 bases). The CDR3 has 14 residues. Germline V gene sequence: CDR1 MNHEY, CDR2 SMNVEV (reference sequence). Trimming removed 4 bases from V and 3 bases from J, with 7 bases in between. CDR3 amino acids: CASSSGVGANVLTF. CDR3 DNA sequence: TGTGCCAGCAGTTCAGGGGTTGGGGCCAACGTCCTGACTTTC.

The rearrangement uses TRBV25-1 and TRBJ2-5; D is possibly TRBD1 (6 bases). With 6 bases removed from V and 1 base from J, the gap between germline ends came to 9 bases. CDR3 size: 13 residues. Germline V gives CDR1 MGHDK, CDR2 SYGVNS. The CDR3 sequence: CASRDSSQETQYF. The CDR3 region has the DNA TGTGCCAGCAGGGACAGTAGCCAAGAGACCCAGTACTTC.

V is TRBV29-1 and J is TRBJ1-2, with D perhaps matching TRBD1 (5 bases). V shed 4 bases and J shed 4 bases, with 13 bases lying between them. There are 13 residues in the CDR3. Looked up from germline, CDR1 is SQVTM and CDR2 is ANQGSEA. The CDR3 DNA reads TGCAGCGTTGGGGAGGGGCAGGGCTATGGCTACACCTTC. This codes for CSVGEGQGYGYTF.

This chain uses TRBV4-1 with TRBJ1-4, with D possibly matching TRBD1 (6 bases). V lost 1 base and J lost 4, with 10 bases in between. This CDR3 region has 15 residues. Germline V lookup: CDR1 MGHRA, CDR2 YSYEKL. CDR3 in DNA: TGCGCCAGCAGCCAAGGACAGGTGTTTAATGAAAAACTGTTTTTT. As protein: CASSQGQVFNEKLFF.

The V gene is TRBV23-1, the J gene TRBJ1-1; D gene unclear. TRBV23-1 is reported as an ORF; its role is uncertain. The CDR3 has 15 amino acids. Deletions cut 2 bases from V and 1 base from J, with 11 bases between. The DNA for the CDR3 is TGCGCCAGCAGTCAACCCAGAGAGAGGAACACTGAAGCTTTCTTT. It translates to CASSQPRERNTEAFF.

The V call is TRBV25-1, the J call TRBJ2-3; D is unclear. The CDR3 covers 12 residues. V was trimmed by 4 bases and J by 5 bases, leaving 7 bases between them. In germline, CDR1 is MGHDK, CDR2 SYGVNS. CDR3 in amino acids: CASSVPVDTQYF. The CDR3, as DNA: TGTGCCAGCAGTGTCCCTGTAGATACGCAGTATTTT.

In this sample, this clone turned up a few times. The chain has TRBV5-1 and TRBJ2-2; TRBD1 matches 11 bases. This CDR3 spans 15 amino acids. V shed 3 bases and J 4 bases; nucleotides not matched to a gene: 2. Per the germline V gene, CDR1 is SGHRS and CDR2 is YFSETQ. The CDR3 DNA is TGCGCCAGCAGCTCCGGGACAGGGGGCACCGGGGAGCTGTTTTTT. Its translation: CASSSGTGGTGELFF.

The J gene is TRBJ1-2, the V gene TRBV4-1; no clear D gene. CDR3 length: 13 amino acids. Germline CDR1 MGHRA, CDR2 YSYEKL. The ends were cut back, 1 base at V and 4 bases at J, with 7 bases in the middle. CDR3 in DNA: TGCGCCAGCAGCCAAGGGGGTCCCTATGGCTACACCTTC. Its translation: CASSQGGPYGYTF.